This record covers a single T cell receptor (beta chain). Its target is not known. These data belong to a study of long-term antiretroviral therapy in people with HIV. The wider study: It was about a decade after the earliest samples that the 2015 immediate-ART recommendation appeared. Findings and limits, study-wide: Possibly under older ART regimens, blood was drawn between about 2003 and 2017.

One or more pre-ART and two or more post-ART PBMC samples were available from each donor. immunoSEQ v3.0 was run at survey level. Measured with immunoSEQ multiplex PCR; TCRdb has only the in-frame clones, and not every one. The table lists around 25,000 clones, approximately 86% of them singletons. This sample comprised unsorted PBMCs, obtained 1.8 years before starting antiretroviral therapy. This receptor was identified in a man in his fifties with HIV.

CDR3 loop: CASSQTSSYRGGELFF. In DNA, the CDR3 is TGTGCCAGCAGCCAGACTAGCTCCTATAGGGGCGGGGAGCTGTTTTTT. The V gene is TRBV7-7, the J gene TRBJ2-2, with 7 bases aligning to TRBD2. CDR3 length equals 16 residues. The J segment lost 7 bases and the V segment lost 5 bases, leaving 13 bases of the junction unmatched. Germline-derived CDR1 and CDR2 are SSHAT and FNYEAQ (reference sequence).